This is a list of T cell receptor beta chains from one sample in a study of cytomegalovirus exposure and HLA in healthy donors. Only in-frame clones appear in the TCRdb table, and some are missing; sequencing was by immunoSEQ multiplex PCR. Of 200,000 to 250,000 clones in the sample, around 89% were seen once. Source material: PBMCs. These receptors were obtained from a woman between 18 and 29 years old in good health and CMV-seronegative. Each CDR3 is given with its conserved first and last residue. D genes are given only for firm matches. Clone size appears in some rows only: once, few, many, or a class for an expanded clone.

j_call clone_size v_call d_call cdr3_aa cdr3_nt
TRBJ1-3 - TRBV6-1 - CASSEQTGDVGNTIYF TGTGCCAGCAGTGAACAGACAGGAGACGTTGGAAACACCATATATTTT
TRBJ1-1 - TRBV2 TRBD1 CATIQGARVNTEAFF TGTGCCACGATACAGGGGGCGCGGGTTAACACTGAAGCTTTCTTT
TRBJ2-7 - TRBV11-3 TRBD1 CASSSGTGGEQYF TGTGCCAGCAGCTCCGGGACAGGGGGCGAGCAGTACTTC
TRBJ2-5 - TRBV7-2 TRBD2 CASSLIMGLAGIVSETQYF TGTGCCAGCAGCTTAATTATGGGACTAGCGGGGATTGTTAGTGAGACCCAGTACTTC
TRBJ2-1 - TRBV4-1 TRBD2 CASSQEASGGYNEQFF TGCGCCAGCAGCCAAGAAGCGAGCGGGGGTTACAATGAGCAGTTCTTC
TRBJ2-6 - TRBV7-9 - CASSYSPGDGANVLTF TGTGCCAGCAGCTACTCCCCGGGGGACGGGGCCAACGTCCTGACTTTC
TRBJ2-1 - TRBV19 - CASSATVPRGNEQFF TGTGCCAGTAGTGCTACAGTCCCCCGGGGCAATGAGCAGTTCTTC
TRBJ2-1 once TRBV21-1 - CASSNERGDYNEQFF TGTGCCAGCAGCAACGAGCGGGGGGATTACAATGAGCAGTTCTTC
TRBJ1-6 - TRBV9 TRBD1 CASSPSTGGDYSPLHF TGTGCCAGCAGCCCCTCGACAGGGGGAGATTATTCACCCCTCCACTTT
TRBJ2-4 - TRBV4-1 TRBD2 CASSQVGQVREKVKNIQYF TGCGCCAGCAGCCAAGTGGGCCAGGTGCGGGAGAAGGTCAAAAACATTCAGTACTTC
TRBJ2-1 - TRBV5-4 TRBD2 CASSFLAGGNEQFF TGTGCCAGCAGCTTCCTAGCGGGGGGCAATGAGCAGTTCTTC